These 13 T cell receptor beta chains originate from one sample sequenced in a study of T cells in Graves' hyperthyroidism and ophthalmopathy. The CDR3 regions of TCR beta were amplified from RNA transcripts. HTBI primers were employed in a first-round RT-PCR of the TCR CDR3. TCRdb recomputed calls from the multiplex PCR reads with MiXCR, one row per CDR3 protein. The sample records about 560,000 distinct CDR3 sequences, more than 15% being singletons. Material: blood. These receptors were obtained from a woman in her twenties or thirties with Graves' hyperthyroidism.

This clonotype was detected many times. The V and J genes are TRBV20-1 and TRBJ2-5; D uncertain. The CDR3 loop spans 12 amino acids. V was pared by 4 bases and J by 5 bases, with 11 bases between. From germline, CDR1 is DFQATT and CDR2 SNEGSKA (reference sequence). The CDR3 here is CSAKVSSETQYF. The DNA of the CDR3 is TGCAGTGCTAAAGTCAGCTCGGAGACCCAGTACTTC.

This clonotype came up many times. This chain joins TRBV11-2 and TRBJ2-4; D remains ambiguous. CDR3 size: 14 residues. CDR1 SGHAT and CDR2 FQNNGV come from the germline V gene. Trimming removed 3 bases at V and 0 bases at J, with 6 bases between. CDR3 sequence: CASSFGLAKNIQYF. CDR3 sequence (DNA): TGTGCCAGCAGCTTCGGGCTAGCCAAAAACATTCAGTACTTC.

There are many counts of this clonotype. The chain has TRBV28 and TRBJ2-3; 10 bases are a match to TRBD1. After removal of 6 bases from V and 6 bases from J, the junction contained 9 bases not matched to a gene. The germline gives CDR1 MDHEN, CDR2 SYDVKM. The CDR3 is 15 amino acids. The CDR3: CASSAGTGAGDTQYF. DNA of the CDR3: TGTGCCAGCAGCGCCGGGACAGGGGCGGGCGATACGCAGTATTTT.

This clonotype was seen at least ten times. The chain is built from TRBV7-9 and TRBJ1-1; 9 bases agree with TRBD1. With 5 bases clipped from V and 1 base from J, the junction kept 8 bases outside the gene matches. The CDR3 has 16 amino acids. Per the germline V gene, CDR1 is SEHNR and CDR2 is FQNEAQ (reference sequence). CDR3 loop: CASSRETGGPNTEAFF. DNA of the CDR3: TGTGCCAGCAGCCGCGAGACAGGGGGGCCGAACACTGAAGCTTTCTTT.

This clonotype was counted many times. The chain couples TRBV11-2 to TRBJ1-6; weak D call: TRBD1 (5 bases). This CDR3 comprises 16 residues. V was clipped by 2 bases and J by 10 bases, with 18 bases between them. CDR1 and CDR2 from the germline V gene are SGHAT and FQNNGV. The CDR3 spells CASSLNRAGSGSPLHF. The CDR3 DNA reads TGTGCCAGCAGCTTAAACCGGGCAGGGTCGGGATCACCCCTCCACTTT.

This clonotype was picked up many times. The rearrangement joins TRBV7-9 to TRBJ2-3; 8 bases line up with TRBD2. J lost 0 bases, V lost 5 bases, and 10 bases had no gene match. Looked up from germline, CDR1 is SEHNR and CDR2 is FQNEAQ (reference sequence). The CDR3 is 17 residues long. CDR3 sequence reads: CASSQLLAASSTDTQYF. Here the CDR3 DNA reads TGTGCCAGCAGCCAATTACTAGCGGCATCTAGCACAGATACGCAGTATTTT.

In its sample, this clonotype was seen many times. The chain couples TRBV10-3 to TRBJ1-5, with TRBD1 matching 10 bases. CDR3 length: 17 amino acids. The junction had 10 bases not matched to a gene; V was cut back by 3 bases and J by 5 bases. Germline CDR1 reads ENHRY; CDR2 reads SYGVKD. The CDR3 protein is CAISDSIRQGADQPQHF. In nucleotides, the CDR3 is TGTGCCATCAGTGACTCCATAAGACAGGGGGCTGATCAGCCCCAGCATTTT.

Concerning this clonotype: Its ends do not fully match the called genes, so a read error is possible. V gene TRBV12-3 or TRBV12-4 combines with J gene TRBJ2-1, with 9 positions matching TRBD1. The CDR3 runs to 15 residues. CDR3 residues: CASSLGQGSYNERFF. The CDR3, as DNA: TGTGCCAGCAGCCTCGGACAGGGGTCCTACAATGAGCGGTTCTTC.

The chain employs TRBV20-1 and TRBJ1-1, with D hard to call. This CDR3 contains 13 residues. From germline, CDR1 is DFQATT and CDR2 SNEGSKA (reference sequence). V was shortened by 6 bases and J by 0 bases, with 11 bases between the two germline ends. DNA for the CDR3: TGCAGTGCCTGGAGGCTCGTGAACACTGAAGCTTTCTTT. Amino acid sequence: CSAWRLVNTEAFF.

Many counts were recorded for this clonotype. This chain links TRBV10-2 with TRBJ2-7, with 10 bases lining up with TRBD2. CDR1 and CDR2 from the germline V gene are WSHSY and SAAADI. The CDR3 runs to 17 residues. Losses at the gene ends were 0 bases for V and 3 bases for J; bases not matched to a gene: 8. Here the CDR3 reads CASSESSSGSVVYEQYF. The CDR3, as DNA: TGCGCCAGCAGTGAGTCGTCTAGCGGGAGCGTAGTCTACGAGCAGTACTTC.

This clonotype was observed a handful of times. For the CDR3, the DNA is TGTGCCAGCAGCCAAGCCCTTGGAGAAACCTACGAGCAGTACTTC. Translated, it gives CASSQALGETYEQYF. The chain has TRBV14 and TRBJ2-7, with D unclear. The germline CDR1 and CDR2 sequences are SGHDN and FVKESK. Trimming removed 1 base from V and 2 bases from J, with 12 bases in between. The CDR3 has 15 amino acids.

This clonotype was observed many times. The gene calls are TRBV5-1 and TRBJ2-3; no clear D. Deletions cut 0 bases from V and 6 bases from J, with 8 bases between. The V gene's germline CDR1 is SGHRS and CDR2 YFSETQ. The CDR3 contains 13 residues. This CDR3 reads CASSLGYGDTQYF. As DNA, the CDR3 is TGCGCCAGCAGCTTGGGTTACGGGGATACGCAGTATTTT.

This clonotype was observed at least ten times. The chain has TRBV20-1 and TRBJ2-7, with TRBD2 matching over 9 bases. Germline lookup yields CDR1 DFQATT and CDR2 SNEGSKA (reference sequence). The CDR3 runs to 14 residues. V was pared by 5 bases and J by 3 bases, with 8 bases of the junction left unmatched. This CDR3 is CSAYSSGELYEQYF. DNA for the CDR3: TGCAGTGCTTACTCTAGCGGGGAGCTCTACGAGCAGTACTTC.